These 9 T cell receptor beta chains were sequenced from one sample in a study of blood T cell repertoires in COVID-19. Generated by immunoSEQ multiplex PCR, the TCRdb table keeps only in-frame clones and is missing some. The top ten clones hold almost 8.5% of a sample with over 95,000 clones, 70% to 90% of them seen once. The sequenced material came from peripheral blood. These receptors originate from a woman in her seventies who had recovered from COVID-19.

This clone was seen once. The J gene is TRBJ2-7, the V gene TRBV4-3, with D maybe TRBD2 (6 bases). V was shortened by 3 bases and J by 7 bases, with 10 bases between the two germline ends. This CDR3 spans 12 amino acids. Germline V gene sequence: CDR1 LGHNA, CDR2 YSLEER. The CDR3 is CASSQVGGEQYF. For the CDR3, the DNA is TGCGCCAGCAGCCAGGTCGGGGGTGAGCAGTACTTC.

The gene calls are TRBV4-2 and TRBJ2-1; 9 bases agree with TRBD2. The V gene's germline CDR1 is LGHNA and CDR2 YNFKEQ. The CDR3 covers 18 residues. V lost 4 bases, J lost 1 base, and 11 bases stayed unmatched. The CDR3 spells CASSPHPIAGVSYNEQFF. CDR3 DNA: TGTGCCAGCAGCCCCCACCCTATAGCGGGAGTGTCCTACAATGAGCAGTTCTTC.

The V call is TRBV5-1, the J call TRBJ2-2; D uncertain. This CDR3 has 15 amino acids. With 4 bases removed from V and 2 bases from J, the gap between germline ends came to 12 bases. Germline CDR1 and CDR2: SGHRS and YFSETQ. CDR3 residues: CASSKATVNTGELFF. The CDR3 region has the DNA TGCGCCAGCAGCAAAGCAACGGTAAACACCGGGGAGCTGTTTTTT.

CDR3 amino acids: CASSPPGAAGTDTQYF. In nucleotides, the CDR3 is TGTGCCAGCTCACCACCGGGGGCCGCAGGCACAGATACGCAGTATTTT. V usage is TRBV18 and J usage is TRBJ2-3, with D possibly TRBD1 on 6 matching bases. Germline V lookup: CDR1 KGHSH, CDR2 LQKENI. The V end lost 0 bases, the J end lost 1 base, and 11 bases lay between the germline ends. The CDR3 contains 16 residues.

Written as DNA, the CDR3 is TGTGCCAGCAGTACCCGGGGCTACGAGCAGTACTTC. Protein sequence: CASSTRGYEQYF. This chain connects TRBV28 to TRBJ2-7; D might be TRBD2 (5 bases). Germline loops: CDR1 MDHEN, CDR2 SYDVKM. This CDR3 contains 12 residues. Trimming left V 5 bases short and J 3 bases short, with 8 bases between.

The chain recombines TRBV7-2 with TRBJ2-7; no firm D call. The CDR3 length is 11 residues. Germline V gene lookup returns CDR1 SGHTA and CDR2 FQGNSA. V was clipped by 5 bases and J by 4 bases, with 6 bases between them. CDR3 sequence reads: CASSLRYEQYF. The CDR3 nucleotides read TGTGCCAGCAGCCTTCGGTACGAGCAGTACTTC. Together with reference TRBV7-2 and TRBJ2-7, the CDR3 gives the full variable domain: GAGVSQSPSNKVTEKGKDVELRCDPISGHTALYWYRQSLGQGLEFLIYFQGNSAPDKSGLPSDRFSAERTGGSVSTLTIQRTQQEDSAVYLCASSLRYEQYFGPGTRLTVT.

The genes are TRBV10-1 and TRBJ1-4; 7 nucleotides align to TRBD1. The CDR3 contains 14 residues. J was trimmed by 8 bases and V by 8 bases; bases with no gene match: 11. The germline V gene has CDR1 WNHNN and CDR2 SYGVQD (reference sequence). DNA of the CDR3: TGCGCCAGCGGGAGACGGGACAGCGGAGAAAAACTGTTTTTT. This gives the protein CASGRRDSGEKLFF.

This clone appeared a single time. The rearrangement joins TRBV28 to TRBJ1-3; no definite D call. The CDR3 is made up of 14 amino acids. Germline V gene data show CDR1 as MDHEN and CDR2 as SYDVKM. Trimming left V 6 bases short and J 2 bases short, with 11 bases between. The CDR3 loop reads CASRRRNAGNTIYF. CDR3 bases: TGTGCCAGCAGGCGGAGGAACGCTGGAAACACCATATATTTT.

The V call is TRBV9, the J call TRBJ2-7; TRBD2 matches at 8 bases. CDR3 length equals 15 residues. Germline V gene data show CDR1 as SGDLS and CDR2 as YYNGEE. Trimming took 0 bases from V and 4 from J; bases not matched to a gene: 6. In nucleotides, the CDR3 is TGTGCCAGCAGCGTAGACGGGACTAGTCGGTACGAGCAGTACTTC. Its translation: CASSVDGTSRYEQYF.